This T cell receptor (beta chain) was sequenced for a study of cytomegalovirus exposure and HLA in healthy donors. The PCR contained 60 Vbeta and 13 Jbeta primers. The protocol was immunoSEQ multiplex PCR, while the TCRdb copy is restricted to in-frame clones and leaves out a portion. Of around 99,000 clones in the sample, about three quarters were seen once. The sequencing sample was made of PBMCs. This TCR was recovered from a man aged 30 to 45 in good health and CMV-seronegative.

CDR3 region: CAITLDIYTEAFF. The CDR3 DNA follows: TGTGCCATCACTTTAGACATATACACTGAAGCTTTCTTT. This rearrangement joins TRBV10-3 to TRBJ1-1, with D unresolved. The germline V gene encodes CDR1 ENHRY and CDR2 SYGVKD. CDR3 length: 13 amino acids. The V gene lost 7 bases and the J gene lost 3 bases, with 12 bases spanning the gap.